Shown below are 3 T cell receptor beta chains from a single sample sequenced in a study of blood T cell repertoires in COVID-19. Sequenced by immunoSEQ multiplex PCR; TCRdb stores in-frame clones only, minus some. The sample lists hundreds of thousands of clones; approximately 91% were seen once. Material: PBMCs or T cells enriched from blood (not recorded which). The source of these receptors is a woman in her twenties or thirties who had recovered from COVID-19.

This clone was counted only a few times. This sequence joins TRBV28 and TRBJ1-1; 9 nucleotides align to TRBD1. CDR3 length: 16 residues. With V trimmed by 4 bases and J by 5 bases, 11 bases remained unmatched. The germline CDR1 and CDR2 sequences are MDHEN and SYDVKM. CDR3 protein: CASSSASQGAWTEAFF. Written as DNA, the CDR3 is TGTGCCAGCAGTTCCGCCTCACAGGGGGCTTGGACTGAAGCTTTCTTT.

Comments on this clone: Other DNA sequences in this specimen translate into the identical CDR3. The rearrangement links TRBV6-5 to TRBJ2-1, with D possibly being TRBD2 (6 bases). Germline V gives CDR1 MNHEY, CDR2 SVGAGI. This CDR3 is 13 amino acids long. Trimming took 6 bases from V and 4 from J, leaving 10 bases between them. As DNA, the CDR3 is TGTGCCAGCAGGGCGGGGTCTTACAATGAGCAGTTCTTC. As protein: CASRAGSYNEQFF.

The V and J genes are TRBV21-1 and TRBJ1-1; the table's D call, TRBD1, has no DNA check behind it. TRBV21-1 is a documented pseudogene. This CDR3 is 15 amino acids long. This chain's CDR3 is CASTFNTGPNTEAFF. CDR3 DNA sequence: TGTGCCAGCACCTTCAATACAGGGCCGAACACTGAAGCTTTCTTT.